A selection of T cell receptor beta chains follows, all from one sample in a study of blood T cell repertoires in COVID-19. Assay used: immunoSEQ multiplex PCR; TCRdb lists only in-frame clones, some missing. This table has around 120,000 clones, around 83% appearing once. Sequenced input: peripheral blood. These receptors were obtained from an older man with active or convalescent COVID-19. Both conserved end residues are part of each CDR3.

TRBV6-2/TRBV6-3	CASSLTPYGYTF
TRBV23-1	CASSRSKPQGVVTRNTGELFF
TRBV24-1	CATSTGTSGADTQYF
TRBV6-1	CASSESGQREAFF
TRBV6-6	CASRQTPGQGVDEQFF
TRBV2	CASSSDSYNEQFF
TRBV15	CATSRSRVRDRGRGNQPQHF
TRBV27	CASSPPGQGSYEQYF
TRBV10-1	CASSEPANYGYTF
TRBV19	CASSIAGGTLSYEQYF
TRBV11-2	CASSAGFTDTQYF
TRBV10-2	CASRTGSFAEQFF
TRBV7-2	CASRQGQDTQYF
TRBV4-1	CASSHSGTSGTQYF
TRBV4-3	CASSPSLWTGDYEQYF
TRBV5-1	CASTVPPTGELFF
TRBV5-1	CASSVDGTGTIYGYTF
TRBV19	CASSFGQDGVETQYF
TRBV5-1	CASSLQGAGTEAFF
TRBV4-1	CASSQDYPSNTGELFF
TRBV27	CASSLTQGNTEAFF
TRBV6-5	CASRPQGNQPQHF
TRBV19	CASSPQGPEYTF
TRBV30	CAWNRFAAEGSPLHF
TRBV9	CASSVRGQGDYGYTF
TRBV29-1	CSVNGAEQETQYF
TRBV28	CASSSLQGAYNEQFF
TRBV21-1	CASSKMGRRRETQYF
TRBV7-2	CASSLTRDNQPQHF
TRBV7-8	CASSLYRGNEQFF
TRBV6-5	CASVRFGVGTEAFF
TRBV9	CASSVGRSNQPQHF
TRBV6-5	CASSYSGGLQETQYF
TRBV15	CATSRDFWGGPRDTQYF
TRBV10-3	CAISEFVRDNEQFF
TRBV28	CASSLSTGLNQPQHF
TRBV21-1	CASSKHGTGSEKLFF
TRBV2	CASSYGLGTDTQYF
TRBV2	CASDRDSNSPLHF
TRBV5-8	CASSGELAGMDEQFF
TRBV28	CASNREIGETQYF
TRBV6-5	CASSWRQGTYGYTF
TRBV4-1	CASSQDPDNEKLFF
TRBV10-3	CAISDGGEIAWAEQFF
TRBV7-9	CASRPGAGGPSSYNEQFF
TRBV2	CASRNSLNTEAFF
TRBV5-8	CASSPPDNPNYGYTF
TRBV7-3	CASSTSSGVEQFF
TRBV7-9	CASSSSGGDGYTF
TRBV5-3	CARWTGDNEQFF
TRBV7-2	CASSSRLQGTNYGYTF
TRBV10-3	CAIRTIAGGPYNEQFF
TRBV6-7	CASSYSPKDRGQGTDTQYF
TRBV5-1	CASSPGQSRSGELFF
TRBV7-3	CASSLWQSTDTQYF